This TCR beta chain is drawn from a study of persistence of HIV-infected CD4 T cells. Lysates of CMV-infected fibroblasts at roughly 10 ug/mL stimulated these cells. Responding CD4+ T cells were sorted by upregulation of both CD40 ligand and CD69. Deletions cut 11 bases from V and 0 bases from J, with 13 bases between. The CDR3 extends over 13 amino acids. CDR1 and CDR2 (germline): SNHLY, FYNNEI. Sequencing used immunoSEQ version 4 in survey mode. TCRdb keeps only in-frame clones here, not all; method: immunoSEQ multiplex PCR. The sample has 15,000 to 25,000 clones; around 78% are singletons. As to this clone: Its antigen is unknown.

The chain couples TRBV2 to TRBJ1-1; D is undetermined. The material was CD4+ T cells sorted from PBMCs after approximately 20-hour stimulation, obtained from a patient who received antiretroviral therapy. The TCR comes from an adult man with HIV who was CMV-seropositive. CDR3 residues: CAGKDGLNTEAFF. The CDR3 coding sequence is TGTGCCGGTAAGGACGGCTTGAACACTGAAGCTTTCTTT.